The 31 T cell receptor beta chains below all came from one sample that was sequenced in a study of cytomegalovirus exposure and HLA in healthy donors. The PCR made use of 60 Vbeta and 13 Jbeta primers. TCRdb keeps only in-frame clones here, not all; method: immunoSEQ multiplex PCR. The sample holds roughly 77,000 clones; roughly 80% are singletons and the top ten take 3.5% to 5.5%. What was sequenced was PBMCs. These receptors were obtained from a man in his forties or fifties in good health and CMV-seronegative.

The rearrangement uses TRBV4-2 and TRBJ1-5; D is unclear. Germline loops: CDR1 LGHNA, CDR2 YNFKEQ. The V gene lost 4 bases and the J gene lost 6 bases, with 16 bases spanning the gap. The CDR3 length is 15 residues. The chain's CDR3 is CASSPSGYSGQPQHF. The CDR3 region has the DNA TGTGCCAGCAGCCCCTCTGGGTACTCGGGTCAGCCCCAGCATTTT.

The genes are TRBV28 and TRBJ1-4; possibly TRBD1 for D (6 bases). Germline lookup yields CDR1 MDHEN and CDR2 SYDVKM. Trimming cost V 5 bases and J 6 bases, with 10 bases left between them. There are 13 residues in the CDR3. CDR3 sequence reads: CASSVQGYEKLFF. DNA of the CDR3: TGTGCCAGCAGTGTACAGGGTTATGAAAAACTGTTTTTT.

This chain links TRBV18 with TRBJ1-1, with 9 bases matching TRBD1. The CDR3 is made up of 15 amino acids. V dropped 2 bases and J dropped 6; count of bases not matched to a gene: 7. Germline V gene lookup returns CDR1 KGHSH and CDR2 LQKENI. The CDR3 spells CASSPGTGPGAEAFF. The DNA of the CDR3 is TGTGCCAGCTCACCAGGGACAGGGCCGGGGGCTGAAGCTTTCTTT.

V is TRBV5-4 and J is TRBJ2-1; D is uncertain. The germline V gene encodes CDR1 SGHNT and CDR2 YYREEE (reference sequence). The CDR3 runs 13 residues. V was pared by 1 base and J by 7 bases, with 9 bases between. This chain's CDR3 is CASSLISSNEQFF. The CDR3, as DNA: TGTGCCAGCAGCTTGATTAGCTCGAATGAGCAGTTCTTC.

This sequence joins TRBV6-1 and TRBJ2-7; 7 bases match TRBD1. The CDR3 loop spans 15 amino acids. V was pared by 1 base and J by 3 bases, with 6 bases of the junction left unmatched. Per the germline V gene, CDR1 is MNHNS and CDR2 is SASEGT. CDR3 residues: CASSEDEAGGYEQYF. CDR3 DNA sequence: TGTGCCAGCAGTGAAGATGAGGCAGGGGGCTACGAGCAGTACTTC.

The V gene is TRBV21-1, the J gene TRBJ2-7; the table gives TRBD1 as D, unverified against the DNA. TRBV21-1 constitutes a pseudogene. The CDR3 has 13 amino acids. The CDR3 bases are TGTGCCCCCCCTGGCCCCTCCAGATACGAGCAGTACTTC. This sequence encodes CAPPGPSRYEQYF.

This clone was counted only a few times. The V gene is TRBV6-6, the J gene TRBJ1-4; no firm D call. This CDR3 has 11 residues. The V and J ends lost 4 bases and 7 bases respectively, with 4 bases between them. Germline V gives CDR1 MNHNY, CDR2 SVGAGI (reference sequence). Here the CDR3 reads CASSFSEKLFF. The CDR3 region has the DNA TGTGCCAGCAGTTTCAGTGAAAAACTGTTTTTT.

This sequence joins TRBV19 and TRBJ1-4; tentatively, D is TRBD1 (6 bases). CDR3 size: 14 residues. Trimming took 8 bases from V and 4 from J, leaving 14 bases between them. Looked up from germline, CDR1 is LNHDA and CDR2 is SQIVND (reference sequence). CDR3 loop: CASGTQGSNEKLFF. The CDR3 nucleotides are TGTGCCAGTGGTACACAGGGAAGTAATGAAAAACTGTTTTTT. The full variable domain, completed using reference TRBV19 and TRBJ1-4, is DGGITQSPKYLFRKEGQNVTLSCEQNLNHDAMYWYRQDPGQGLRLIYYSQIVNDFQKGDIAEGYSVSREKKESFPLTVTSAQKNPTAFYLCASGTQGSNEKLFFGSGTQLSVL.

The CDR3 spells CASSQDLSSGILGGTQYF. CDR3 coding DNA: TGCGCCAGCAGCCAAGATCTGTCTAGCGGGATTTTAGGTGGGACCCAGTACTTC. This sequence joins TRBV4-3 and TRBJ2-5; 9 nucleotides align to TRBD2. Germline V CDR1 and CDR2: LGHNA, YSLEER. This CDR3 has 18 amino acids. V shed 0 bases and J 7 bases; nucleotides not matched to a gene: 15.

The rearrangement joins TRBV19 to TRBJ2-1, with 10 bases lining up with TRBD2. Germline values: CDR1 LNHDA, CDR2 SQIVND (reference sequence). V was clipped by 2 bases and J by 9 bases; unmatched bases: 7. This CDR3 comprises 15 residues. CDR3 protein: CASSISGLAPIEQFF. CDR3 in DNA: TGTGCCAGTAGTATATCGGGACTAGCGCCCATTGAGCAGTTCTTC.

Here the CDR3 reads CATQGAGNTEAFF. Written as DNA, the CDR3 is TGTGCCACCCAGGGGGCAGGGAACACTGAAGCTTTCTTT. The V and J genes are TRBV10-3 and TRBJ1-1, with 8 bases that match TRBD1. Trimming took 10 bases from V and 1 from J; bases not matched to a gene: 5. This CDR3 comprises 13 residues. CDR1 ENHRY and CDR2 SYGVKD come from the germline V gene.

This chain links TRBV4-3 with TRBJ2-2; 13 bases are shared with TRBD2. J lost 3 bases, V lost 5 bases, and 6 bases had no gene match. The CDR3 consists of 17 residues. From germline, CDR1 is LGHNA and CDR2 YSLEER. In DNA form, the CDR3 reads TGCGCCAGCAGCTACGGACTAGCGGGAGAGGACACCGGGGAGCTGTTTTTT. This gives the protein CASSYGLAGEDTGELFF.

The CDR3 DNA sequence: TGTGCCAGCAGTTACTCCGGGACAGACTACGAGCAGTACTTC. It codes for CASSYSGTDYEQYF. V gene TRBV6-6 combines with J gene TRBJ2-7, with TRBD1 matching over 7 bases. Per the germline V gene, CDR1 is MNHNY and CDR2 is SVGAGI (reference sequence). Trimming removed 0 bases from V and 3 bases from J; junction bases left unmatched: 2. This CDR3 has 14 amino acids.

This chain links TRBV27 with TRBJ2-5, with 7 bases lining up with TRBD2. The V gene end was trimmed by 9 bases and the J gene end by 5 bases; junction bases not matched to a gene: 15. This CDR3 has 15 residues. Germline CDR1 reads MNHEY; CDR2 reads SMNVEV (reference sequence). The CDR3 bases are TGTGCCAGTGGCTATCCGGGCCGGGGGGTCGAGACCCAGTACTTC. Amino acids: CASGYPGRGVETQYF.

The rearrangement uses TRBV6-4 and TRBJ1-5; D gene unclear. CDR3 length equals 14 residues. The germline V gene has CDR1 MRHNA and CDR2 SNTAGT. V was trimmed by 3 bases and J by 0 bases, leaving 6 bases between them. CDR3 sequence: CASSELYSNQPQHF. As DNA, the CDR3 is TGTGCCAGCAGTGAACTGTATAGCAATCAGCCCCAGCATTTT.

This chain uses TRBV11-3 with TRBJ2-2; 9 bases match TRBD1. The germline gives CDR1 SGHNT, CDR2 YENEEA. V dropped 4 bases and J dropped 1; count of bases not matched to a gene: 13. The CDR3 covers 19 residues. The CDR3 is CASSSGQGGLIGNTGELFF. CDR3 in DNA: TGTGCCAGCAGCTCGGGACAGGGAGGGCTAATTGGGAACACCGGGGAGCTGTTTTTT.

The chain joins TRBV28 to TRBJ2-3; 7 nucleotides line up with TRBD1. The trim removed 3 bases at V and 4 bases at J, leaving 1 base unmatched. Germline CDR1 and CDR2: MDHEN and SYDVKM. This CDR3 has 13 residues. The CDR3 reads CASSFDRADTQYF. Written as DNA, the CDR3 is TGTGCCAGCAGTTTTGACAGGGCAGATACGCAGTATTTT.

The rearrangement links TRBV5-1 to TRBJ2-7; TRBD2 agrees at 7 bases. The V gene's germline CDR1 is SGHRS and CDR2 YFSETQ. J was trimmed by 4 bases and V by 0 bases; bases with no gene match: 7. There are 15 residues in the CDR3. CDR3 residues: CASSLVGTTEYEQYF. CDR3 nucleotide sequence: TGCGCCAGCAGCTTGGTTGGGACTACGGAGTACGAGCAGTACTTC.

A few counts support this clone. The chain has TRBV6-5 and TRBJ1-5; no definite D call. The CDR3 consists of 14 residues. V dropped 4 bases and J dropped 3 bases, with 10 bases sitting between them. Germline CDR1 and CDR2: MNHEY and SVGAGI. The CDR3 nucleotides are TGTGCCAGCAGTTCCGACACCCTCAATCAGCCCCAGCATTTT. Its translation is CASSSDTLNQPQHF.

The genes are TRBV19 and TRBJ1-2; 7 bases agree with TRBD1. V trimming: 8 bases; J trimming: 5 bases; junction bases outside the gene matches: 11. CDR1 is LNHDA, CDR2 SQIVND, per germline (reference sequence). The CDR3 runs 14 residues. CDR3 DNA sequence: TGTGCCAGTCGCCAAACCGACAGGGAATATGGCTACACCTTC. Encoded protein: CASRQTDREYGYTF.

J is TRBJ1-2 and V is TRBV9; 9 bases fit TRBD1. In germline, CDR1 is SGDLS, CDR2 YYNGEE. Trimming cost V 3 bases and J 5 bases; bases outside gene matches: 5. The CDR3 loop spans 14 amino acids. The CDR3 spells CASSAGQGKYGYTF. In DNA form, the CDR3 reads TGTGCCAGCAGCGCAGGACAGGGGAAGTATGGCTACACCTTC.

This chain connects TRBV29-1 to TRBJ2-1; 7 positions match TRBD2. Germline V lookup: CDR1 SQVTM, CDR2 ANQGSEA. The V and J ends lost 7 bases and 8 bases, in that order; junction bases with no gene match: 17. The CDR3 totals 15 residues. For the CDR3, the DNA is TGCAGCGCTAACACTCTAGCGGACGCTAGGGATGAGCAGTTCTTC. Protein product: CSANTLADARDEQFF.

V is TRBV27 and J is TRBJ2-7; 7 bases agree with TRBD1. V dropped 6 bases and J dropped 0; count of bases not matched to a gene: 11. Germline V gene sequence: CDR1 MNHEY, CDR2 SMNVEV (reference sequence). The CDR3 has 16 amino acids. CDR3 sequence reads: CASRFTGQVSSYEQYF. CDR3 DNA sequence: TGTGCCAGCAGATTCACCGGACAGGTCAGCTCCTACGAGCAGTACTTC.

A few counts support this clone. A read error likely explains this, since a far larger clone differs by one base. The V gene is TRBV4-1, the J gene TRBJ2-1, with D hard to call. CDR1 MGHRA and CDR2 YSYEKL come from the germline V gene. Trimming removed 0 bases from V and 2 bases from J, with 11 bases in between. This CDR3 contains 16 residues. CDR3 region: CASSQESTAAYNEQFF. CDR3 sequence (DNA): TGCGCCAGCAGCCAAGAAAGCACAGCCGCCTACAATGAGCAGTTCTTC.

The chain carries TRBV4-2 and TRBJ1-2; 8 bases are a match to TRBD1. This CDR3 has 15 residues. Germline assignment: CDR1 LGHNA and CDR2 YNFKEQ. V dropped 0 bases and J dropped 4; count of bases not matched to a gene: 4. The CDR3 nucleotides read TGTGCCAGCAGCCAAGAGGCAGGGGGCGTCTATGGCTACACCTTC. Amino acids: CASSQEAGGVYGYTF.

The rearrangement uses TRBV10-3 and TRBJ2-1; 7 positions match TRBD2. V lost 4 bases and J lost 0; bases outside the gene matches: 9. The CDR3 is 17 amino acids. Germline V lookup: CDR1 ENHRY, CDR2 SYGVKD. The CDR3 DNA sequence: TGTGCCATCAGTGCTACTAGCGACCAGAGCTCCTACAATGAGCAGTTCTTC. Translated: CAISATSDQSSYNEQFF.

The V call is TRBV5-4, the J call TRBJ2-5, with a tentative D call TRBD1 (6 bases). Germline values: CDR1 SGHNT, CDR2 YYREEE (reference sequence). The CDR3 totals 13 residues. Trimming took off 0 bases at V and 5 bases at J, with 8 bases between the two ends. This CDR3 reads CASSLAGAETQYF. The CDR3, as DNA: TGTGCCAGCAGCTTGGCAGGGGCCGAGACCCAGTACTTC.

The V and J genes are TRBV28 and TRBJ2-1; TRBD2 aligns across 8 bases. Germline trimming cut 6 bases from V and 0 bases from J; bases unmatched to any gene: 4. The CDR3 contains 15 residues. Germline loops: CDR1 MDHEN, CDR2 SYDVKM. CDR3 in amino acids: CASSPGTSSYNEQFF. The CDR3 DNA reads TGTGCCAGCAGCCCCGGGACTAGCTCCTACAATGAGCAGTTCTTC.

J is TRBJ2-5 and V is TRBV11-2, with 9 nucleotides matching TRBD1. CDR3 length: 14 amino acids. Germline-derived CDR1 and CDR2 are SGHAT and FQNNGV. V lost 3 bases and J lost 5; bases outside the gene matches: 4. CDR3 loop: CASSFSGTGETQYF. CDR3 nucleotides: TGTGCCAGCAGCTTTTCCGGGACAGGGGAGACCCAGTACTTC.

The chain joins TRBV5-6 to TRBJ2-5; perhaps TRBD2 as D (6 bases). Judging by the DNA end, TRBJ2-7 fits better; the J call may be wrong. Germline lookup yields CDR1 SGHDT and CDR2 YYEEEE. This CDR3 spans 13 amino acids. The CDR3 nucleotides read TGTGCCAGCAGCTTCTATGGGAGGTACGAGCAGTACTTC. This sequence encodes CASSFYGRYEQYF.

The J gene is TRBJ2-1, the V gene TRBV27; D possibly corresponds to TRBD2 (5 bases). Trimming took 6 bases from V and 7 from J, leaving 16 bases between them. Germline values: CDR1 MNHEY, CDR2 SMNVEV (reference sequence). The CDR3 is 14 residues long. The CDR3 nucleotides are TGTGCCAGCAGCCGGACTGGGATTGGGAATGAGCAGTTCTTC. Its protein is CASSRTGIGNEQFF.